The clone carrying this TCR beta chain has ten or more counts. This sample is part of a study of human T cells and chemical hapten exposure. Indicated time point: pre-sensitization, week 0. Described treatment: therapeutic diphenylcyclopropenone sensitization with weekly scalp DPC. CDR1 and CDR2 from the germline V gene are MDHEN and SYDVKM. Trimming left V 7 bases short and J 7 bases short, with 11 bases between. The CDR3 runs to 12 residues. TCRdb ran MiXCR on the RACE reads and lists one entry per CDR3 protein. Of roughly 380,000 distinct CDR3 sequences listed, less than 6.5% were seen once; the top ten hold just over 2.5%.

V is TRBV28 and J is TRBJ1-5; D is undetermined. Sequencing used whole blood, obtained in connection with sensitization to the hapten diphenylcyclopropenone (DPC). This receptor was taken from a woman aged 45-59 years with alopecia areata. Some clones in this sample may be carry-over from other donors' samples. The CDR3 DNA reads as TGTGCCAGCAATACCGGAGGACAGCCCCAGCATTTT. Protein sequence: CASNTGGQPQHF.